This T cell receptor beta chain came from a study of T cells after yellow fever vaccination. Study background: Preparing low-cell-number fractions relied on SMART-Seq v4 Ultra Low Input.

The length of the CDR3 is 18 residues. Trimming shortened V by 0 bases and J by 0 bases, and 12 bases separated the two germline ends. Germline lookup yields CDR1 ENHRY and CDR2 SYGVKD. 5'RACE template switching added a universal primer site and UMIs to TCR cDNA. TCRdb ran MiXCR on the 5' RACE reads and lists one entry per CDR3 protein. The table lists hundreds of thousands of distinct CDR3 sequences, around 8.6% of them singletons, with about 3% in the top ten. Ten or more counts support this clonotype. The sample here was CD4+ T cells sorted from PBMCs, taken 5 days after the yellow fever booster vaccination. This chain joins TRBV10-3 and TRBJ2-6; D uncertain. This receptor was obtained from a man aged 18-30 years who received the YFV17D yellow fever vaccine. This CDR3 is CAISESVRSPSGANVLTF. In DNA, the CDR3 is TGTGCCATCAGTGAGTCGGTCAGGTCCCCCTCTGGGGCCAACGTCCTGACTTTC.